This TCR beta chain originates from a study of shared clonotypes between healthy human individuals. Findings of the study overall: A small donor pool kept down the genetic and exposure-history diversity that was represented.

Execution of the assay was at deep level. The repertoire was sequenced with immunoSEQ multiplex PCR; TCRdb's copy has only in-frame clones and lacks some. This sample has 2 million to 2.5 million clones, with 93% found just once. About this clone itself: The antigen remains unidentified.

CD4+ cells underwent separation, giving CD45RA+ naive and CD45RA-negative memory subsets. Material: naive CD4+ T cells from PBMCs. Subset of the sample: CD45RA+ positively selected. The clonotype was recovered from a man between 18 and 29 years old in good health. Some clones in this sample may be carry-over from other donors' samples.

The CDR3 nucleotides read TGTGCCAGCTCACCATACCGTTCAGGGATCCACGAGCAGTACTTC. Translated: CASSPYRSGIHEQYF. The chain uses TRBV18 and TRBJ2-7; weak D call: TRBD1 (5 bases). Germline V gene sequence: CDR1 KGHSH, CDR2 LQKENI. This CDR3 has 15 amino acids. V was shortened by 2 bases and J by 5 bases, with 16 bases between the two germline ends.